The 23 T cell receptor beta chains reported below all come from one sample, sequenced in a study of T cells in Graves' hyperthyroidism and ophthalmopathy. TCR beta CDR3 regions were amplified from RNA transcripts. When the TCR CDR3 underwent first-round RT-PCR, the HTBI primer set was used. TCRdb reanalysed the multiplex PCR reads using MiXCR and keeps one entry per CDR3 protein. The top ten hold 17% of the sample, which has hundreds of thousands of distinct CDR3 sequences, about 15% seen once. The sequencing sample was made of blood. These receptors were obtained from a woman between 18 and 29 years old with Graves' ophthalmopathy.

The sample holds a few counts of this clonotype. V gene TRBV28 combines with J gene TRBJ2-3; D could derive from TRBD1 or TRBD2 (7 bases each). The V end was cut by 3 bases, the J end by 0 bases, with 16 bases between. There are 17 residues in the CDR3. Germline lookup yields CDR1 MDHEN and CDR2 SYDVKM. CDR3 region: CASSFEGASGSTDTQYF. The CDR3 DNA reads as TGTGCCAGCAGTTTCGAGGGGGCTAGCGGTAGCACAGATACGCAGTATTTT. The entire variable domain, with the rest obtained from reference TRBV28 and TRBJ2-3, is as follows: DVKVTQSSRYLVKRTGEKVFLECVQDMDHENMFWYRQDPGLGLRLIYFSYDVKMKEKGDIPEGYSVSREKKERFSLILESASTNQTSMYLCASSFEGASGSTDTQYFGPGTRLTVL.

This clonotype was picked up many times. V is TRBV27 and J is TRBJ1-2, with D hard to call. The V end lost 3 bases, the J end lost 0 bases, and 17 bases lay between the germline ends. The CDR3 extends over 17 amino acids. Germline V CDR1 and CDR2: MNHEY, SMNVEV (reference sequence). CDR3 region: CASSFSVGVLANYGYTF. The CDR3 DNA is TGTGCCAGCAGTTTTAGTGTTGGGGTCTTAGCTAACTATGGCTACACCTTC.

This clonotype was counted a few times. The chain employs TRBV28 and TRBJ2-1, with a weak D call TRBD1 (5 bases). CDR3 size: 14 residues. The germline V and J ends were trimmed by 3 bases and 6 bases, with 12 bases remaining between them. Germline V gives CDR1 MDHEN, CDR2 SYDVKM. The CDR3 sequence is CASSLIREGNEQFF. CDR3 DNA sequence: TGTGCCAGCAGTTTGATCAGGGAAGGCAATGAGCAGTTCTTC.

The CDR3 sequence: CASSQPLASIGENGYTF. In DNA form, the CDR3 reads TGCGCCAGCAGCCAACCGCTAGCATCCATAGGGGAAAATGGCTACACCTTC. V usage is TRBV4-1 and J usage is TRBJ1-2; D is perhaps TRBD1 (5 bases). Per germline, CDR1 MGHRA and CDR2 YSYEKL. The CDR3 has 17 residues. V was cut by 2 bases and J by 6 bases, with 22 bases left in between.

A word on this clonotype: A much larger clone sits a single nucleotide away, making a read error possible. The chain couples TRBV29-1 to TRBJ1-1; the D is unclear. From germline, CDR1 is SQVTM and CDR2 ANQGSEA. This CDR3 spans 13 amino acids. CDR3 bases: TGCAGCGTTGATCACGGAATGAACACTGAAGCTCTCTTT. It specifies CSVDHGMNTEALF.

V usage is TRBV6-1 and J usage is TRBJ2-1; D is perhaps TRBD1 (7 bases). With 6 bases removed from V and 6 bases from J, the gap between germline ends came to 18 bases. CDR1 is MNHNS, CDR2 SASEGT, per germline. The CDR3 has 15 residues. For the CDR3, the DNA is TGTGCCAGCAGCCGGCGGGACAGTTTATGCAATGAGCAGTTCTTC. It encodes CASSRRDSLCNEQFF.

This clonotype was counted many times. The V call is TRBV29-1, the J call TRBJ2-1; D is tentatively TRBD1 or TRBD2 (5 bases each). Trimming stripped 5 bases from V and 10 bases from J, with 9 bases between. CDR1 and CDR2 (germline): SQVTM, ANQGSEA. The CDR3 extends over 10 amino acids. The CDR3 nucleotides are TGCAGCGTTCTAGAGGGGGAGCAGTTCTTC. Protein product: CSVLEGEQFF.

The table lists this clonotype with a few counts. The chain has TRBV4-1 and TRBJ2-7; D possibly corresponds to TRBD2 (6 bases). In germline, CDR1 is MGHRA, CDR2 YSYEKL. There are 15 residues in the CDR3. The V and J ends lost 1 base and 3 bases respectively, with 13 bases between them. CDR3 in DNA: TGCGCCAGCAGCCAAGGCTGGGACTGGAACTACGAGCAGTACTTC. This gives the protein CASSQGWDWNYEQYF.

This clonotype was counted many times. CDR3 DNA sequence: TGTGCCTGGAGTGACAATAACTATGGCTACACCTTC. It specifies CAWSDNNYGYTF. The chain has TRBV30 and TRBJ1-2; the D is unclear. The germline V gene encodes CDR1 GTSNPN and CDR2 SVGIG (reference sequence). There are 12 residues in the CDR3. The V end was cut by 1 base, the J end by 1 base, with 4 bases between.

This clonotype appeared once. The chain is built from TRBV20-1 and TRBJ2-1, with D hard to call. Germline CDR1 and CDR2: DFQATT and SNEGSKA (reference sequence). V lost 5 bases and J 0 bases, leaving 14 bases between the germline ends. CDR3 length: 15 residues. The CDR3 here is CSALDQTYSYNEQFF. The CDR3 DNA follows: TGCAGTGCTCTTGACCAAACATACTCCTACAATGAGCAGTTCTTC.

This clonotype was counted many times. CDR3 in DNA: TGCGCCAGCCCAGGGAGGGACAGGCTGGGCAATCAGCCCCAGCATTTT. It encodes CASPGRDRLGNQPQHF. The rearrangement joins TRBV10-1 to TRBJ1-5; 8 bases are a match to TRBD1. The CDR3 runs 16 residues. Germline loops: CDR1 WNHNN, CDR2 SYGVQD (reference sequence). V was clipped by 8 bases and J by 2 bases; unmatched bases: 11.

The table lists this clonotype with a few counts. The rearrangement uses TRBV9 and TRBJ1-4; D possibly corresponds to TRBD1 (6 bases). CDR1 is SGDLS, CDR2 YYNGEE, per germline. V dropped 0 bases and J dropped 8 bases, with 17 bases sitting between them. The CDR3 totals 16 residues. The CDR3 loop is CASSVAGGAGVEKLFF. For the CDR3, the DNA is TGTGCCAGCAGCGTAGCTGGGGGAGCAGGGGTCGAAAAACTGTTTTTT.

V is TRBV3-1 and J is TRBJ2-3; the D gene is possibly TRBD2 (6 bases). CDR1 and CDR2 (germline): LGHDT, YNNKEL (reference sequence). The CDR3 is made up of 14 amino acids. V was shortened by 5 bases and J by 6 bases, with 15 bases between the two germline ends. The CDR3 loop is CASSVREPADTQYF. CDR3 coding DNA: TGTGCCAGCAGCGTTCGGGAGCCCGCGGATACGCAGTATTTT.

The chain has TRBV12-3 or TRBV12-4 and TRBJ1-4; 9 bases map to TRBD1. CDR3 length: 15 amino acids. V shed 5 bases and J 6 bases; nucleotides not matched to a gene: 7. The CDR3 sequence: CASSINRGLDEKLFF. The CDR3 nucleotides read TGTGCCAGCAGTATAAACAGGGGGCTGGATGAAAAACTGTTTTTT.

The genes are TRBV3-1 and TRBJ1-2; 7 bases match TRBD1. The germline CDR1 and CDR2 sequences are LGHDT and YNNKEL (reference sequence). The CDR3 loop spans 15 amino acids. Trimming cost V 0 bases and J 2 bases; bases outside gene matches: 3. The CDR3 loop reads CASSQEGGLNYGYTF. The CDR3 DNA follows: TGTGCCAGCAGCCAAGAAGGGGGCCTGAACTATGGCTACACCTTC. Full variable domain (remainder filled in from reference TRBV3-1 and TRBJ1-2): DTAVSQTPKYLVTQMGNDKSIKCEQNLGHDTMYWYKQDSKKFLKIMFSYNNKELIINETVPNRFSPKSPDKAHLNLHINSLELGDSAVYFCASSQEGGLNYGYTFGSGTRLTVV.

The chain carries TRBV7-8 and TRBJ2-4; unclear D gene. This CDR3 spans 16 amino acids. CDR1 is SGHVS and CDR2 is FQNEAQ in the germline V gene. V lost 1 base to trimming and J lost 0 bases, with 10 bases between them. CDR3 loop: CASSLGTVLAKNIQYF. In DNA form, the CDR3 reads TGTGCCAGCAGCTTAGGCACAGTACTAGCCAAAAACATTCAGTACTTC.

This clonotype was found many times. The V call is TRBV7-9, the J call TRBJ2-5; 8 positions match TRBD2. Germline loops: CDR1 SEHNR, CDR2 FQNEAQ (reference sequence). CDR3 length: 16 residues. Trimming cost V 1 base and J 5 bases; bases outside gene matches: 9. CDR3 region: CASSLDPAGDAETQYF. The DNA of the CDR3 is TGTGCCAGCAGCTTAGATCCAGCGGGAGATGCTGAGACCCAGTACTTC.

This clonotype was seen at least ten times. This chain connects TRBV5-1 to TRBJ1-1; D is undetermined. Germline V CDR1 and CDR2: SGHRS, YFSETQ. The length of the CDR3 is 13 residues. V lost 0 bases and J 4 bases, leaving 7 bases between the germline ends. The DNA of the CDR3 is TGCGCCAGCAGCTTGGCGGGGAGCACTGAAGCTTTCTTT. Translation: CASSLAGSTEAFF.

The V and J genes are TRBV10-2 and TRBJ2-1; TRBD2 matches at 9 bases. Unmatched junction bases numbered 2, after V lost 6 bases and J lost 8 bases. CDR3 length: 12 amino acids. Germline V lookup: CDR1 WSHSY, CDR2 SAAADI. The CDR3 region has the DNA TGCGCCAGCAGGAGCGGGGGGCATGAGCAGTTCTTC. Translation: CASRSGGHEQFF.

This clonotype was observed at least ten times. The chain uses TRBV2 and TRBJ1-2; D possibly corresponds to TRBD1 (6 bases). The CDR3 loop spans 13 amino acids. The germline gives CDR1 SNHLY, CDR2 FYNNEI. Trimming removed 6 bases from V and 2 bases from J, with 10 bases in between. In nucleotides, the CDR3 is TGTGCCAGCAGGGTCGACAGGAACTATGGCTACACCTTC. Protein product: CASRVDRNYGYTF.

The V and J genes are TRBV4-1 and TRBJ2-1; 14 bases match TRBD2. Losses at the gene ends were 6 bases for V and 7 bases for J; bases not matched to a gene: 5. This CDR3 contains 15 residues. Germline values: CDR1 MGHRA, CDR2 YSYEKL. As DNA, the CDR3 is TGCGCCAGCAGGGGACTAGCGGGAGAAGAAAATGAGCAGTTCTTC. This sequence encodes CASRGLAGEENEQFF.

The sample holds a few counts of this clonotype. The chain is built from TRBV7-9 and TRBJ2-7; no clear D. Per germline, CDR1 SEHNR and CDR2 FQNEAQ (reference sequence). V lost 5 bases and J 2 bases, leaving 13 bases between the germline ends. CDR3 length equals 14 residues. Written as DNA, the CDR3 is TGTGCCAGCAGCCTCTCTAGGTCCGCCTACGAGCAGTACTTC. It translates to CASSLSRSAYEQYF.

This clonotype was detected a few times. The gene calls are TRBV4-3 and TRBJ1-5; the D gene is possibly TRBD1 (5 bases). This CDR3 spans 14 amino acids. Trimming shortened V by 1 base and J by 3 bases, and 7 bases separated the two germline ends. CDR1 and CDR2 (germline): LGHNA, YSLEER. Here the CDR3 reads CASSQAGINQPQHF. The CDR3 coding sequence is TGCGCCAGCAGCCAAGCAGGGATCAATCAGCCCCAGCATTTT.